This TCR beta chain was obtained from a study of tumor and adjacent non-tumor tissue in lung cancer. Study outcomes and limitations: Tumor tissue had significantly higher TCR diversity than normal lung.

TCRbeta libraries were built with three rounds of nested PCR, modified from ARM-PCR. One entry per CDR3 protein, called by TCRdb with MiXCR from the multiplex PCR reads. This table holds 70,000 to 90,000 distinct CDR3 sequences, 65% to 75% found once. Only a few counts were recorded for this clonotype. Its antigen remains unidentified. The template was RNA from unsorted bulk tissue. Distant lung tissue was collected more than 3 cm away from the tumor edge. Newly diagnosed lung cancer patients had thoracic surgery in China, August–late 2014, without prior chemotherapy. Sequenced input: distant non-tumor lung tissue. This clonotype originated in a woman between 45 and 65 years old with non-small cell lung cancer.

In DNA form, the CDR3 reads TGCGCCAGCAGCCAGGGACTAGCGGGAGGAAAGAATGAGCAGTTCTTC. It is translated as CASSQGLAGGKNEQFF. This rearrangement joins TRBV4-1 to TRBJ2-1; 15 bases map to TRBD2. The CDR3 length is 16 residues. The J segment lost 7 bases and the V segment lost 3 bases, leaving 4 bases of the junction unmatched. Germline CDR1 is MGHRA and CDR2 is YSYEKL.